One and the same sample provided the 16 T cell receptor beta chains below, sequenced in a study of blood T cells in healthy people across ages. Combining a sample-barcoded 5' primer with a J-beta primer mix, a second PCR ran for roughly 7 to 12 cycles. Via MiXCR, TCRdb re-called the 5' RACE reads, giving one row per CDR3 protein. The table has some 860,000 distinct CDR3 sequences, roughly 56% seen once. Material for sequencing was blood. The receptors here all came from a man aged 40-55 years in good health.

The chain joins TRBV7-6 to TRBJ2-1; D call uncertain. The CDR3 length is 8 residues. Germline V gene data show CDR1 as SGHVS and CDR2 as FNYEAQ. The V end lost 11 bases, the J end lost 8 bases, and 4 bases lay between the germline ends. The CDR3 bases are TGTGCCGCTTATGAGCAGTTCTTC. Translation gives CAAYEQFF.

V usage is TRBV6-5 and J usage is TRBJ2-1, with no clear D. The V end lost 0 bases, the J end lost 9 bases, and 9 bases lay between the germline ends. Germline values: CDR1 MNHEY, CDR2 SVGAGI. The CDR3 contains 13 residues. The CDR3 nucleotides are TGTGCCAGCAGTTACTCGATTGGTTCTGAGCAGTTCTTC. It encodes CASSYSIGSEQFF.

Notes on this clonotype: One base away lies a much larger clone, so this may be a sequencing read error. The chain recombines TRBV5-6 with TRBJ2-5; unclear D gene. The germline CDR1 and CDR2 sequences are SGHDT and YYEEEE. The CDR3 extends over 14 amino acids. Written as DNA, the CDR3 is TGTGCCAGCAGCTTGGCAAGTCGGCCGGAGACCCGGTACTTC. Its translation is CASSLASRPETRYF. Using reference TRBV5-6 and TRBJ2-5 for the parts outside the CDR3, the full variable domain is DAGVTQSPTHLIKTRGQQVTLRCSPKSGHDTVSWYQQALGQGPQFIFQYYEEEERQRGNFPDRFSGHQFPNYSSELNVNALLLGDSALYLCASSLASRPETRYFGPGTRLLVL.

V usage is TRBV12-3 or TRBV12-4 and J usage is TRBJ2-4, with D perhaps TRBD1 (5 bases). The DNA end lines up better with TRBJ2-7; the J call may be wrong. The CDR3 contains 13 residues. CDR3 amino acids: CASSRYRTYEQYF. The CDR3, as DNA: TGTGCCAGCAGTCGTTACAGGACCTACGAGCAGTACTTC.

The chain recombines TRBV6-2 or TRBV6-3 with TRBJ2-7, with D perhaps matching TRBD2 (6 bases). The CDR3 has 14 residues. V was shortened by 6 bases and J by 4 bases, with 16 bases between the two germline ends. Looked up from germline, CDR1 is MNHEY and CDR2 is SVGEGT. As DNA, the CDR3 is TGTGCCAGCAGACCTTCGGGACTTACATACGAGCAGTACTTC. Translating it yields CASRPSGLTYEQYF.

The chain joins TRBV7-2 to TRBJ2-1, with TRBD1 matching over 7 bases. Trimming removed 3 bases from V and 0 bases from J; junction bases left unmatched: 2. Germline CDR1 reads SGHTA; CDR2 reads FQGNSA. The CDR3 covers 15 residues. The chain's CDR3 is CASSFRGFSYNEQFF. In DNA, the CDR3 is TGTGCCAGCAGCTTCAGGGGGTTCTCCTACAATGAGCAGTTCTTC.

The V and J genes are TRBV4-3 and TRBJ2-1; weak D call: TRBD2 (5 bases). The V end was cut by 0 bases, the J end by 8 bases, with 11 bases between. CDR3 length: 14 amino acids. In germline, CDR1 is LGHNA, CDR2 YSLEER. The chain's CDR3 is CASSQDGLRDEQFF. The CDR3 DNA follows: TGCGCCAGCAGCCAAGATGGACTTAGGGATGAGCAGTTCTTC.

The gene calls are TRBV27 and TRBJ2-1; 10 positions match TRBD2. The CDR3 is 17 residues long. Per the germline V gene, CDR1 is MNHEY and CDR2 is SMNVEV (reference sequence). V dropped 6 bases and J dropped 1; count of bases not matched to a gene: 9. The CDR3 is CASSRRTSGRSYNEQFF. Written as DNA, the CDR3 is TGTGCCAGCAGCCGTCGGACTAGCGGAAGGTCCTACAATGAGCAGTTCTTC.

This clonotype was detected only a few times. This chain uses TRBV5-1 with TRBJ1-1; 7 nucleotides agree with TRBD1. This CDR3 contains 14 residues. J gave up 1 base and V 4 bases, and 4 bases lay outside the gene matches. CDR1 is SGHRS and CDR2 is YFSETQ in the germline V gene. The DNA of the CDR3 is TGCGCCAGCAGCGTACAGGGGAGGAACACTGAAGCTTTCTTT. This sequence encodes CASSVQGRNTEAFF.

V and J are TRBV6-1 and TRBJ2-3, with D perhaps matching TRBD2 (5 bases). CDR3 length: 12 residues. V shed 6 bases and J shed 9 bases, with 13 bases lying between them. The V gene's germline CDR1 is MNHNS and CDR2 SASEGT. The CDR3 nucleotides are TGTGCCAGCAGCGGGATGGCGGGCACGCAGTATTTT. Its protein is CASSGMAGTQYF.

The J gene is TRBJ2-3, the V gene TRBV9, with D tentatively TRBD2 (7 bases). V lost 0 bases to trimming and J lost 2 bases, with 13 bases between them. CDR1 and CDR2 from the germline V gene are SGDLS and YYNGEE. The CDR3 is 16 amino acids. CDR3 DNA: TGTGCCAGCAGCGTAGAGGGGGGGTCCCTCACAGATACGCAGTATTTT. Its translation: CASSVEGGSLTDTQYF. The variable domain in full, with the rest retrieved from reference TRBV9 and TRBJ2-3, is DSGVTQTPKHLITATGQRVTLRCSPRSGDLSVYWYQQSLDQGLQFLIQYYNGEERAKGNILERFSAQQFPDLHSELNLSSLELGDSALYFCASSVEGGSLTDTQYFGPGTRLTVL.

This clonotype was detected once. This chain joins TRBV5-1 and TRBJ1-2; TRBD1 aligns across 7 bases. CDR1 and CDR2 (germline): SGHRS, YFSETQ. With 7 bases clipped from V and 0 bases from J, the junction kept 6 bases outside the gene matches. CDR3 length: 14 residues. This chain's CDR3 is CASDPTGTNYGYTF. CDR3 sequence (DNA): TGCGCCAGCGACCCGACAGGGACTAACTATGGCTACACCTTC. Together with reference TRBV5-1 and TRBJ1-2, the CDR3 gives the full variable domain: KAGVTQTPRYLIKTRGQQVTLSCSPISGHRSVSWYQQTPGQGLQFLFEYFSETQRNKGNFPGRFSGRQFSNSRSEMNVSTLELGDSALYLCASDPTGTNYGYTFGSGTRLTVV.

This chain links TRBV27 with TRBJ2-5; D is uncertain. CDR1 and CDR2 (germline): MNHEY, SMNVEV (reference sequence). The CDR3 is 13 amino acids. Trimming pared 2 bases from V and 11 bases from J, leaving 15 bases between. The CDR3 DNA is TGTGCCAGCAGTTTACCAGGTGACAATGAGCAGTACTTC. It translates to CASSLPGDNEQYF.

The V and J genes are TRBV4-3 and TRBJ2-1; maybe TRBD2 (6 bases). The CDR3 extends over 15 amino acids. Germline CDR1 reads LGHNA; CDR2 reads YSLEER. With 0 bases removed from V and 5 bases from J, the gap between germline ends came to 11 bases. The CDR3 reads CASSQERRGNNEQFF. The CDR3 region has the DNA TGCGCCAGCAGCCAAGAAAGGCGGGGTAACAATGAGCAGTTCTTC.

This rearrangement joins TRBV2 to TRBJ1-5; 7 positions agree with TRBD1. This CDR3 region has 15 residues. V shed 7 bases, J shed 1 base, and the junction held 7 bases outside the gene matches. The V gene's germline CDR1 is SNHLY and CDR2 FYNNEI. The CDR3, as DNA: TGTGCCAGCAACAGGGGCGAAGCGAGCAATCAGCCCCAGCATTTT. Translation gives CASNRGEASNQPQHF.

The chain uses TRBV29-1 and TRBJ2-5, with TRBD2 identical over 11 bases. The trim removed 4 bases at V and 3 bases at J, leaving 7 bases unmatched. Per the germline V gene, CDR1 is SQVTM and CDR2 is ANQGSEA. The CDR3 is 15 amino acids. CDR3 nucleotide sequence: TGCAGCGTTGCGCGTAGCGGGGGGGCCGAAGAGACCCAGTACTTC. Its protein product is CSVARSGGAEETQYF.